This TCR beta chain was documented in a study of T cell responses to AZD1222 COVID-19 vaccine. Study-wide points: Clonal diversity was possibly underestimated, and the donors were mostly white British, with more females. Baseline serology detected seropositivity in only a handful of AZD1222 recipients. Unmutated variant regions reportedly attract nearly half of all spike-specific TCRs.

Germline V gene lookup returns CDR1 SGHTA and CDR2 FQGNSA. CDR3 length: 16 amino acids. Trimming took 6 bases from V and 3 from J, leaving 18 bases between them. A note on this clone: As yet, its antigen is unknown.

TCRdb's copy holds only in-frame clones and misses some; the assay was immunoSEQ multiplex PCR. The table shows 130,000 to 150,000 clones, with 70% to 90% occurring only once. The chain uses TRBV7-2 and TRBJ2-1; D may match TRBD1 or TRBD2 (5 bases each). The sample was peripheral blood, taken 28 days after the second dose of the MenACWY control vaccine. The receptor comes from an adult who received the MenACWY meningococcal vaccine as a control. In DNA form, the CDR3 reads TGTGCCAGCAGTATTAGTTTCGGGACGGGCTACAATGAGCAGTTCTTC. This translates into CASSISFGTGYNEQFF.